Following are 30 T cell receptor beta chains from one sample sequenced in a study of T cell responses to AZD1222 COVID-19 vaccine. Sequenced by immunoSEQ multiplex PCR; TCRdb stores in-frame clones only, minus some. The sample shows roughly 80,000 clones, roughly 90% of them seen only once. Here the sequenced sample was peripheral blood, taken 28 days after the second AZD1222 dose. These receptors all stem from an adult who received the AZD1222 COVID-19 vaccine.

The V call is TRBV18, the J call TRBJ2-3; no firm D call. CDR1 and CDR2 (germline): KGHSH, LQKENI. CDR3 length: 15 residues. V lost 0 bases and J lost 4, with 11 bases in between. The CDR3 here is CASSPPSSTSDTQYF. The CDR3 DNA sequence: TGTGCCAGCTCACCACCTTCTTCCACGTCAGATACGCAGTATTTT.

The chain carries TRBV18 and TRBJ1-3, with TRBD1 as a possible D gene (5 bases). V lost 0 bases and J lost 1, with 13 bases in between. Germline V lookup: CDR1 KGHSH, CDR2 LQKENI. This CDR3 comprises 17 residues. Here the CDR3 reads CASSPPGQGHSGNTIYF. In DNA, the CDR3 is TGTGCCAGCTCACCACCCGGGCAGGGCCATTCTGGAAACACCATATATTTT.

This chain uses TRBV19 with TRBJ2-2, with 7 bases aligning to TRBD1. Germline V gene data show CDR1 as LNHDA and CDR2 as SQIVND (reference sequence). V dropped 1 base and J dropped 2; count of bases not matched to a gene: 4. The CDR3 consists of 16 residues. CDR3 sequence reads: CASSIVRTGNTGELFF. The CDR3, as DNA: TGTGCCAGTAGTATAGTCCGGACAGGCAACACCGGGGAGCTGTTTTTT.

The rearrangement joins TRBV30 to TRBJ2-7; 10 bases fit TRBD1. The CDR3 extends over 15 amino acids. V trimming: 3 bases; J trimming: 2 bases; junction bases outside the gene matches: 7. Germline lookup yields CDR1 GTSNPN and CDR2 SVGIG (reference sequence). The CDR3 loop is CAWSGGTGVPYEQYF. In DNA form, the CDR3 reads TGTGCCTGGAGCGGCGGGACAGGGGTCCCCTACGAGCAGTACTTC.

DNA for the CDR3: TGTGCCAGCAGCCAATCCGGGCAGGGGAGCTATGGCTACACCTTC. Translation gives CASSQSGQGSYGYTF. The rearrangement joins TRBV16 to TRBJ1-2, with a weak D call TRBD1 (6 bases). This CDR3 contains 15 residues. V was cut by 0 bases and J by 4 bases, with 12 bases left in between. The V gene's germline CDR1 is KGHSY and CDR2 FQNENV.

In the case of this clone: The junction and the germline gene differ at one end; a read error may be behind it. The chain recombines TRBV25-1 with TRBJ2-7, with a tentative D call TRBD2 (6 bases). The CDR3 sequence is 13 residues long. CDR1 MGHDK and CDR2 SYGVNS come from the germline V gene. The CDR3 region is CGGAPPCSYEQYF. For the CDR3, the DNA is TGCGGGGGTGCACCTCCGTGCTCCTACGAGCAGTACTTC.

This clone was observed a single time. CDR3 nucleotides: TGTGCCAGCACCCCTGGCTCGGGCTTCTATGGCTACACCTTC. It encodes CASTPGSGFYGYTF. The chain carries TRBV28 and TRBJ1-2; D remains ambiguous. CDR3 size: 14 residues. V was clipped by 7 bases and J by 4 bases, with 16 bases between them. CDR1 and CDR2 from the germline V gene are MDHEN and SYDVKM.

The chain carries TRBV6-4 and TRBJ1-1; perhaps TRBD1 as D (6 bases). The CDR3 is 13 residues long. Trimming pared 2 bases from V and 3 bases from J, leaving 7 bases between. Per germline, CDR1 MRHNA and CDR2 SNTAGT. The DNA of the CDR3 is TGTGCCAGCAGTGACCGACAGGACACTGAAGCTTTCTTT. Its protein product is CASSDRQDTEAFF.

This sequence joins TRBV11-1 and TRBJ1-2; possibly TRBD1 for D (5 bases). From germline, CDR1 is SGHAT and CDR2 FQDESV (reference sequence). V lost 8 bases to trimming and J lost 1 base, with 14 bases between them. The CDR3 covers 14 residues. The CDR3 bases are TGTGCCAGCGGGGGACGGACCAATAACTATGGCTACACCTTC. This codes for CASGGRTNNYGYTF.

This chain links TRBV7-3 with TRBJ2-5, with 7 nucleotides matching TRBD2. This CDR3 is built from 15 residues. With 4 bases clipped from V and 0 bases from J, the junction kept 5 bases outside the gene matches. Per the germline V gene, CDR1 is SGHTA and CDR2 is FQGTGA. The CDR3 reads CASSSTSANQETQYF. DNA of the CDR3: TGTGCCAGCAGCTCTACTAGCGCAAACCAAGAGACCCAGTACTTC.

To note about this clone: This CDR3 is missing its conserved last phenylalanine or tryptophan, likely due to a read error. Because the CDR3's place on the DNA is in doubt, the DNA is left out and the CDR3 is given as listed by TCRdb. V gene TRBV24-1 combines with J gene TRBJ1-2. Per germline, CDR1 KGHDR and CDR2 SFDVKD. From its first to its last residue, the CDR3 has 11 amino acids. The CDR3 region is CATPLIASEMG.

V is TRBV6-4 and J is TRBJ1-4; 8 nucleotides match TRBD1. The CDR3 extends over 13 amino acids. Germline-derived CDR1 and CDR2 are MRHNA and SNTAGT. J gave up 7 bases and V 6 bases, and 4 bases lay outside the gene matches. DNA for the CDR3: TGTGCCAGCAGCAGGACAGGGACTGAAAAACTGTTTTTT. Amino acid sequence: CASSRTGTEKLFF.

The V gene is TRBV19, the J gene TRBJ2-1; 9 nucleotides match TRBD1. The CDR3 length is 16 residues. Germline-derived CDR1 and CDR2 are LNHDA and SQIVND (reference sequence). V was pared by 6 bases and J by 0 bases, with 6 bases of the junction left unmatched. CDR3 sequence (DNA): TGTGCCAGTAGGACAGGGGGTTACCCCTCCTACAATGAGCAGTTCTTC. This codes for CASRTGGYPSYNEQFF.

This clone showed up just a few times. The gene calls are TRBV21-1 and TRBJ1-4; TRBD1, the table's D call, lacks a check against the DNA. TRBV21-1 is classified as a pseudogene. The CDR3 covers 17 residues. CDR3 bases: TGTGCCAGCAGATTGGACAGGGAGAACGCAACTAATGAAAAACTGTTTTTT. It specifies CASRLDRENATNEKLFF.

The chain carries TRBV29-1 and TRBJ2-7; D is unresolved. The germline V and J ends were trimmed by 4 bases and 6 bases, with 10 bases remaining between them. The CDR3 has 11 amino acids. Germline V gene sequence: CDR1 SQVTM, CDR2 ANQGSEA. DNA for the CDR3: TGCAGCGTTGGACAAGGGCTCGAGCAGTACTTC. This gives the protein CSVGQGLEQYF.

V usage is TRBV30 and J usage is TRBJ2-7, with D perhaps matching TRBD1 (5 bases). The germline V gene encodes CDR1 GTSNPN and CDR2 SVGIG (reference sequence). CDR3 length: 12 residues. Trimming removed 3 bases at V and 1 base at J, with 7 bases between. CDR3 DNA: TGTGCCTGGAGCGCAGGGTCCTACGAGCAGTACTTC. It encodes CAWSAGSYEQYF.

The gene calls are TRBV19 and TRBJ2-3, with TRBD1 matching over 9 bases. V trimming: 3 bases; J trimming: 0 bases; junction bases outside the gene matches: 13. The CDR3 is made up of 19 amino acids. Germline loops: CDR1 LNHDA, CDR2 SQIVND (reference sequence). The CDR3 sequence: CASSISLGQGVTSTDTQYF. The CDR3 coding sequence is TGTGCCAGTAGTATTTCCTTGGGACAGGGTGTCACTAGCACAGATACGCAGTATTTT.

This clone has only one observation. The J gene is TRBJ1-4, the V gene TRBV29-1; the D is unclear. Germline V CDR1 and CDR2: SQVTM, ANQGSEA. This CDR3 contains 13 residues. V was shortened by 5 bases and J by 4 bases, with 11 bases between the two germline ends. CDR3 DNA: TGCAGCGTTAGCCGGGAAGATAATGAAAAACTGTTTTTT. It is translated as CSVSREDNEKLFF.

Here the CDR3 reads CASSLGQGRTEAFF. The CDR3 DNA sequence: TGTGCCAGCTCACTCGGACAGGGTCGCACTGAAGCTTTCTTT. This chain links TRBV18 with TRBJ1-1; 8 positions agree with TRBD1. CDR1 is KGHSH and CDR2 is LQKENI in the germline V gene. The CDR3 is made up of 14 amino acids. V was pared by 4 bases and J by 4 bases, with 5 bases of the junction left unmatched.

J is TRBJ2-1 and V is TRBV28; D call uncertain. Germline lookup yields CDR1 MDHEN and CDR2 SYDVKM. This CDR3 is built from 14 residues. Deletions cut 7 bases from V and 0 bases from J, with 10 bases between. The CDR3, as DNA: TGTGCCAGCACTGACCGTAGCTCCTACAATGAGCAGTTCTTC. Protein product: CASTDRSSYNEQFF. The full variable domain, completed using reference TRBV28 and TRBJ2-1, is DVKVTQSSRYLVKRTGEKVFLECVQDMDHENMFWYRQDPGLGLRLIYFSYDVKMKEKGDIPEGYSVSREKKERFSLILESASTNQTSMYLCASTDRSSYNEQFFGPGTRLTVL.

This clone came up once. This chain connects TRBV7-9 to TRBJ2-2; no clear D gene. The CDR3 contains 13 residues. Germline CDR1 and CDR2: SEHNR and FQNEAQ (reference sequence). The V and J ends lost 1 base and 11 bases respectively, with 11 bases between them. The CDR3 bases are TGTGCCAGCAGCTTAGTTGGTCGGTTAGAGCTGTTTTTT. This codes for CASSLVGRLELFF.

V usage is TRBV7-6 and J usage is TRBJ1-6, with 8 positions matching TRBD1. The CDR3 covers 16 residues. From germline, CDR1 is SGHVS and CDR2 FNYEAQ. Losses at the gene ends were 5 bases for V and 7 bases for J; bases not matched to a gene: 10. The CDR3 DNA reads TGTGCCAGCAGCCCTGGGGCAGGGGGCGGAAATTCACCCCTCCACTTT. Translated, it gives CASSPGAGGGNSPLHF.

This clone was detected only once. This chain connects TRBV18 to TRBJ2-3; no firm D call. Trimming left V 1 base short and J 5 bases short, with 10 bases between. Germline assignment: CDR1 KGHSH and CDR2 LQKENI. The CDR3 is made up of 14 amino acids. CDR3: CASSPQGLLDTQYF. Written as DNA, the CDR3 is TGTGCCAGCTCACCACAGGGTCTACTAGATACGCAGTATTTT.

The chain combines TRBV19 with TRBJ2-7; 11 bases fit TRBD2. Germline trimming cut 2 bases from V and 1 base from J; bases unmatched to any gene: 4. The germline CDR1 and CDR2 sequences are LNHDA and SQIVND (reference sequence). The CDR3 spans 16 residues. CDR3: CASSITSGSGSYEQYF. The CDR3 nucleotides are TGTGCCAGTAGTATAACTAGCGGGAGCGGGTCCTACGAGCAGTACTTC.

The rearrangement joins TRBV3-1 (or the pseudogene TRBV3-2) to TRBJ2-3, with 8 bases that match TRBD2. With 0 bases clipped from V and 1 base from J, the junction kept 6 bases outside the gene matches. The CDR3 length is 17 residues. Germline V gene sequence: CDR1 LGHDT, CDR2 YNNKEL (reference sequence). The CDR3 protein is CASSQDKLAAGTDTQYF. The CDR3, as DNA: TGTGCCAGCAGCCAAGATAAACTAGCGGCCGGCACAGATACGCAGTATTTT.

V gene TRBV5-4 combines with J gene TRBJ1-2; D not certain. Deletions cut 6 bases from V and 0 bases from J, with 12 bases between. The CDR3 consists of 14 residues. The germline V gene has CDR1 SGHNT and CDR2 YYREEE (reference sequence). In DNA, the CDR3 is TGTGCCAGCACCCCAGAAAGGGCTAACTATGGCTACACCTTC. Protein: CASTPERANYGYTF.

This chain links TRBV6-5 with TRBJ2-1; TRBD1 is a possible D gene (6 bases). Germline V gene sequence: CDR1 MNHEY, CDR2 SVGAGI. The germline V and J ends were trimmed by 4 bases and 15 bases, with 16 bases remaining between them. CDR3 length equals 12 residues. The CDR3 here is CASSSQTGPTFF. In DNA, the CDR3 is TGTGCCAGCAGTTCCCAAACAGGGCCAACGTTCTTC.

The chain links TRBV6-6 to TRBJ2-3; D unresolved. This CDR3 spans 13 amino acids. Trimming cost V 4 bases and J 5 bases, with 10 bases left between them. CDR1 and CDR2 (germline): MNHNY, SVGAGI (reference sequence). The CDR3 nucleotides read TGTGCCAGCAGTTCCCCCTCAATAGATACGCAGTATTTT. This encodes CASSSPSIDTQYF.

The chain employs TRBV28 and TRBJ1-4; TRBD1 matches at 7 bases. CDR3 length: 14 amino acids. CDR1 is MDHEN and CDR2 is SYDVKM in the germline V gene. The V gene end was trimmed by 2 bases and the J gene end by 8 bases; junction bases not matched to a gene: 5. The CDR3 reads CASSLRGLFEKLFF. In DNA, the CDR3 is TGTGCCAGCAGTTTAAGGGGGCTCTTCGAAAAACTGTTTTTT.

This clone has a single count. This rearrangement joins TRBV7-6 to TRBJ2-1; the D gene is possibly TRBD1 (5 bases). This CDR3 contains 12 residues. The V gene lost 5 bases and the J gene lost 8 bases, with 10 bases spanning the gap. Germline CDR1 and CDR2: SGHVS and FNYEAQ. CDR3 amino acids: CASSIEGDEQFF. The CDR3 DNA sequence: TGTGCCAGCAGCATAGAAGGGGATGAGCAGTTCTTC. Full variable domain (missing parts from reference TRBV7-6 and TRBJ2-1): GAGVSQSPRYKVTKRGQDVALRCDPISGHVSLYWYRQALGQGPEFLTYFNYEAQQDKSGLPNDRFSAERPEGSISTLTIQRTEQRDSAMYRCASSIEGDEQFFGPGTRLTVL.